The clone carrying this TCR beta chain was recorded at least ten times. With V trimmed by 3 bases and J by 5 bases, 21 bases remained unmatched. The CDR3 length is 19 residues. Researchers took RNA transcripts and amplified the TCR beta CDR3 regions from them. HTBI primers drove first-round RT-PCR of the TCR CDR3. TCRdb processed the multiplex PCR reads anew with MiXCR; each CDR3 protein has one entry. Among 600,000 to 700,000 distinct CDR3 sequences, approximately 14% were seen once, and the ten largest hold 4.3%. This sample was taken from a study of T cells in Graves' hyperthyroidism and ophthalmopathy. About the research overall: Prior to any treatment, at the point of initial diagnosis, peripheral blood was collected.

More than 9.5 ml fresh peripheral blood yielded the PBMCs. The J gene is TRBJ2-5, the V gene TRBV12-3 or TRBV12-4; TRBD1 matches at 7 bases. The sequencing input was blood. The receptor's source is a woman aged 35 to 49 with Graves' ophthalmopathy. The CDR3 loop is CASSFEAPTGYGEYETQYF. The CDR3 bases are TGTGCCAGCAGTTTTGAGGCCCCGACAGGGTATGGAGAATACGAGACCCAGTACTTC.